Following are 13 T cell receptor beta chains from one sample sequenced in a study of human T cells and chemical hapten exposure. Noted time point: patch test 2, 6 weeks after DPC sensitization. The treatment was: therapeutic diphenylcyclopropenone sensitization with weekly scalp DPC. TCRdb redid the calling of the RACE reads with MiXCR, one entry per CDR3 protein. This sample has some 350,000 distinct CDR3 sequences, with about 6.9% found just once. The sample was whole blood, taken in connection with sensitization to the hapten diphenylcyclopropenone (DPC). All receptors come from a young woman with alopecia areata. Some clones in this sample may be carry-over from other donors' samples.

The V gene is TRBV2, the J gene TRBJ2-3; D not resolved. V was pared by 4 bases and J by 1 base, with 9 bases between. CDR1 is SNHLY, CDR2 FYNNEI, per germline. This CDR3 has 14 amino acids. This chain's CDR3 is CASSALSGTDTQYF. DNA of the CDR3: TGTGCCAGCAGTGCCCTTTCAGGCACAGATACGCAGTATTTT.

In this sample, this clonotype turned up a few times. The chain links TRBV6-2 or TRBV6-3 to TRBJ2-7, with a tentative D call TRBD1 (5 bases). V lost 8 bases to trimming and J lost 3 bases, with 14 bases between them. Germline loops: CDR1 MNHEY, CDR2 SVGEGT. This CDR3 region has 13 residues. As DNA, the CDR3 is TGTGCCAGCGGCAGGGTAGGAGTCTACGAGCAGTACTTC. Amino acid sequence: CASGRVGVYEQYF.

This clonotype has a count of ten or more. CDR3: CAILARDSGNTIYF. The DNA for the CDR3 is TGTGCCATCCTGGCCAGAGACTCTGGAAACACCATATATTTT. The chain couples TRBV10-3 to TRBJ1-3, with no clear D. Trimming stripped 8 bases from V and 0 bases from J, with 11 bases between. CDR3 length: 14 amino acids. The V gene's germline CDR1 is ENHRY and CDR2 SYGVKD.

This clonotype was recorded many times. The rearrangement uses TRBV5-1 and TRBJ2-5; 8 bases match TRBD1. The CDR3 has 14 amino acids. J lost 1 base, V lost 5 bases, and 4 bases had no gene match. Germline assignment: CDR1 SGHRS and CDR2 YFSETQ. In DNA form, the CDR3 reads TGCGCCAGCAGTCGCGGACAGGGCCAAGAGACCCAGTACTTC. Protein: CASSRGQGQETQYF.

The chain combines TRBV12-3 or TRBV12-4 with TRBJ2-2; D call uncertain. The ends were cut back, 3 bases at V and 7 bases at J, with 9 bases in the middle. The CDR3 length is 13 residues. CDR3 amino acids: CASSFFRRGELFF. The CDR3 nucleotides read TGTGCCAGCAGTTTTTTTCGACGCGGGGAGCTGTTTTTT.

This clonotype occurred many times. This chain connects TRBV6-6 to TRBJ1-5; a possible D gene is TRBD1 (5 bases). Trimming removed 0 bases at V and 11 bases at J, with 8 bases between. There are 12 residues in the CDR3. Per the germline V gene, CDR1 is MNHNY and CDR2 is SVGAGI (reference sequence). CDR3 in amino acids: CASSYSSGSQHF. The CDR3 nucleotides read TGTGCCAGCAGTTACTCGTCAGGGTCCCAGCATTTT.

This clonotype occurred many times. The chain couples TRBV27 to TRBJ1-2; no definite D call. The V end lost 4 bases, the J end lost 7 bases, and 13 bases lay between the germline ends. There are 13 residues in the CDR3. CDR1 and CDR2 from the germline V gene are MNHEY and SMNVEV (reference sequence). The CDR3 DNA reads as TGTGCCAGCAGTTCCCTCTATCTGACTGGCTACACCTTC. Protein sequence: CASSSLYLTGYTF.

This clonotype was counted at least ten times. The CDR3 protein is CASSPYSTAEAFF. DNA for the CDR3: TGTGCCAGCAGCCCATATTCGACAGCTGAAGCTTTCTTT. The chain combines TRBV6-2 or TRBV6-3 with TRBJ1-1; D may be TRBD1 (5 bases). The CDR3 covers 13 residues. CDR1 is MNHEY and CDR2 is SVGEGT in the germline V gene. Trimming removed 6 bases from V and 6 bases from J, with 14 bases in between.

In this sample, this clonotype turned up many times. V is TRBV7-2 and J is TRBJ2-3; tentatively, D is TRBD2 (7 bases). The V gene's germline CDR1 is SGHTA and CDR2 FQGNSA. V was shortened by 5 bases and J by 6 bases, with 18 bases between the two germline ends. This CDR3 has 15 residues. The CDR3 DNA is TGTGCCAGCAGCCCGCGGGGGCGAGAGACGGATACGCAGTATTTT. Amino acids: CASSPRGRETDTQYF.

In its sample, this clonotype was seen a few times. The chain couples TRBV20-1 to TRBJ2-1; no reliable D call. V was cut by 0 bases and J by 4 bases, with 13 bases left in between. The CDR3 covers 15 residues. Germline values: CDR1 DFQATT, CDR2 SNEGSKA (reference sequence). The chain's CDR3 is CSARDRSEGYNEQFF. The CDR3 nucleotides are TGCAGTGCTAGAGATCGAAGCGAAGGGTACAATGAGCAGTTCTTC.

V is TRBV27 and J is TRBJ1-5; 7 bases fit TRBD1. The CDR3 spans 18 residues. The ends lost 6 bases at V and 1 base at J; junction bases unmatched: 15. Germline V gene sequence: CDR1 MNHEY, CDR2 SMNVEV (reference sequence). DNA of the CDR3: TGTGCCAGCAGCCACCGGGACAGCCACTCAGAGAGCAATCAGCCCCAGCATTTT. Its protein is CASSHRDSHSESNQPQHF.

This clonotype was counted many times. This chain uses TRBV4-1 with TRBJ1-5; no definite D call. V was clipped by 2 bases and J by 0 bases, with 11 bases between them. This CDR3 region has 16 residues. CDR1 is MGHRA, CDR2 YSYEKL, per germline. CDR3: CASSQLPIVSNQPQHF. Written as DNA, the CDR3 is TGCGCCAGCAGCCAACTTCCGATCGTTAGCAATCAGCCCCAGCATTTT.

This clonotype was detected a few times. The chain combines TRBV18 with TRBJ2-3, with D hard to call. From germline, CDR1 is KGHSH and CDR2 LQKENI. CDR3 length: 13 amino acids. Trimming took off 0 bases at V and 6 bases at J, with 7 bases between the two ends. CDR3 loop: CASSPPSVDTQYF. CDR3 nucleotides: TGTGCCAGCTCACCACCCAGCGTGGATACGCAGTATTTT.